These T cell receptor delta chains were read from a single sample in a study of gamma-delta T cells after stem cell transplantation. TCRdb fed the RT-PCR reads into CATT to redo clone calling. Of some 2,500 delta-chain clones in the sample, approximately 7.1% were seen once. Sequencing used gamma-delta T cells. These receptors were obtained from a human donor. It is not recorded whose cells these are; they may come from a transplant donor. Both conserved end residues are part of each CDR3. The D gene is left open where the match is weak. The size of a clone is reported for some rows only, either as once, few or many, or as a class for expanded clones.

d_gene: NA; j_gene: TRDJ3; v_gene: TRDV2; abundance: few; CDR3nt: TGTGCCTGTGACCCCCTCTCCGCCGAGCCCTGGGACACCCGACAGATGTTTTTC; CDR3aa: CACDPLSAEPWDTRQMFF
d_gene: TRDD3; j_gene: TRDJ1; v_gene: TRDV2; abundance: large; CDR3nt: TGTGCCTGTGACATTCTGGGGGACCGCACCGATAAACTCATCTTT; CDR3aa: CACDILGDRTDKLIF
d_gene: NA; j_gene: TRDJ3; v_gene: TRDV2; abundance: medium-sized; CDR3nt: TGTGCCTGTGACCCCATTAGGGATTCCTGGGACACCCGACAGATGTTTTTC; CDR3aa: CACDPIRDSWDTRQMFF
d_gene: TRDD3; j_gene: TRDJ1; v_gene: TRDV2; abundance: medium-sized; CDR3nt: TGTGCCTGTGACTCCATACTGGGGGATACGGATAAACTCATCTTT; CDR3aa: CACDSILGDTDKLIF
d_gene: TRDD3; j_gene: TRDJ1; v_gene: TRDV2; abundance: medium-sized; CDR3nt: TGTGCCTGTGACACTATACTCCGGGGGATAGGGGGGGGTACCGATAAACTCATCTTT; CDR3aa: CACDTILRGIGGGTDKLIF
d_gene: TRDD3; j_gene: TRDJ1; v_gene: TRDV2; abundance: medium-sized; CDR3nt: TGTGCCTGTGACACCGTAGGTAGGGGGATACGTGAAACCGATAAACTCATCTTT; CDR3aa: CACDTVGRGIRETDKLIF
d_gene: TRDD3; j_gene: TRDJ1; v_gene: TRDV2; abundance: large; CDR3nt: TGTGCCTGTGACACCGCAGAACTGGGGGATACCGATAAACTCATCTTT; CDR3aa: CACDTAELGDTDKLIF
d_gene: NA; j_gene: TRDJ1; v_gene: TRDV2; abundance: large; CDR3nt: TGTGCCTGTGAATCCTTACTGGCCGACACCGATAAACTCATCTTT; CDR3aa: CACESLLADTDKLIF
d_gene: TRDD3; j_gene: TRDJ1; v_gene: TRDV2; abundance: large; CDR3nt: TGTGCCTGTGACAACTTACTGGGGGCCAGCGATAAACTCATCTTT; CDR3aa: CACDNLLGASDKLIF
d_gene: TRDD3; j_gene: TRDJ1; v_gene: TRDV2; abundance: NA; CDR3nt: TGTGCCTGTGACCCCTTGTCTGCCGGAGATGTACTGGGGGATACGTGTTCCGATGAACTCATCTTT; CDR3aa: CACDPLSAGDVLGDTCSDELIF
d_gene: NA; j_gene: TRDJ3; v_gene: TRDV2; abundance: NA; CDR3nt: TGTGCCTGTGACACTCCCCCCGCGGGGAAACCCTGGGACACCCGACAGATGTTTTTC; CDR3aa: CACDTPPAGKPWDTRQMFF
d_gene: TRDD3; j_gene: TRDJ1; v_gene: TRDV2; abundance: NA; CDR3nt: TGTGCCTGCGACACCCTACCGTCAGTCGATGGGGGATACGGCTACACCGCTAAACTCATCTTT; CDR3aa: CACDTLPSVDGGYGYTAKLIF
d_gene: TRDD3; j_gene: TRDJ3; v_gene: TRDV2; abundance: medium-sized; CDR3nt: TGTGCCTGTGACGCCGTCGCAACTGGGGGACCCAGCACCTGGGACACCCGACAGATGTTTTTC; CDR3aa: CACDAVATGGPSTWDTRQMFF
d_gene: TRDD3; j_gene: TRDJ1; v_gene: TRDV2; abundance: few; CDR3nt: TGTGCCTGTGACCCGTTATTACTGGGGGATACCCCTAAATCGTACACCGATAAACTCATCTTT; CDR3aa: CACDPLLLGDTPKSYTDKLIF
d_gene: TRDD3; j_gene: TRDJ1; v_gene: TRDV2; abundance: NA; CDR3nt: TGTGCCTGTGACAACCTACTGGGGGAAGGTAAACTCATCTTT; CDR3aa: CACDNLLGEGKLIF
d_gene: TRDD3; j_gene: TRDJ3; v_gene: TRDV2; abundance: large; CDR3nt: TGTGCCTGTGACACGGCTGGGGGTTCGAGCTCCTGGGACACCCGACAGATGTTTTTC; CDR3aa: CACDTAGGSSSWDTRQMFF
d_gene: NA; j_gene: TRDJ1; v_gene: TRDV2; abundance: medium-sized; CDR3nt: TGTGCCTGTGACACGCTAGGCTGGGACCGAAGGGGACACTCGTACACCGATAAACTCATCTTT; CDR3aa: CACDTLGWDRRGHSYTDKLIF